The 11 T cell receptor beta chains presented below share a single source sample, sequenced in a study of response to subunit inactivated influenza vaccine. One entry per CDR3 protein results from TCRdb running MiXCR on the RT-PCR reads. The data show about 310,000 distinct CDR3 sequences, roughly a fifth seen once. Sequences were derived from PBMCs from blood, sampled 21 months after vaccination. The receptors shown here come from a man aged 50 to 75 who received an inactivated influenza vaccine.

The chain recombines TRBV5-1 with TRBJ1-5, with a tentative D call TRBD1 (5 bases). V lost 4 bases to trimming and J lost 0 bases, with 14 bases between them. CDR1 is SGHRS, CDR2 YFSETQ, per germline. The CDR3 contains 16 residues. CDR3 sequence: CASSILPGGSNQPQHF. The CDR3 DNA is TGCGCCAGCAGCATCCTCCCCGGGGGTAGCAATCAGCCCCAGCATTTT.

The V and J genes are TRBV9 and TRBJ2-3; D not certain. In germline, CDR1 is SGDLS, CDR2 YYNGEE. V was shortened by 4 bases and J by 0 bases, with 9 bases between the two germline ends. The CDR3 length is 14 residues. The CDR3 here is CASSSTWSTDTQYF. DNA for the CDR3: TGTGCCAGCAGCTCGACTTGGAGCACAGATACGCAGTATTTT.

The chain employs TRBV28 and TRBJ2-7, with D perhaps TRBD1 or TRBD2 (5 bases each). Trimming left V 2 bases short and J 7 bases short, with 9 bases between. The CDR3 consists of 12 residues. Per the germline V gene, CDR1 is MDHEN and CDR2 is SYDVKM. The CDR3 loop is CASSLGDAEQYF. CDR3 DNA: TGTGCCAGCAGTTTAGGGGACGCGGAGCAGTACTTC.

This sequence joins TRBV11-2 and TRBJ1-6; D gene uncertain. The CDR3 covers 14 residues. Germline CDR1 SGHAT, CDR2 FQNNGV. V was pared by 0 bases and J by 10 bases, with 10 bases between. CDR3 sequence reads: CASSLEQRESPLHF. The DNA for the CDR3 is TGTGCCAGCAGCTTAGAGCAGAGGGAATCACCCCTCCACTTT.

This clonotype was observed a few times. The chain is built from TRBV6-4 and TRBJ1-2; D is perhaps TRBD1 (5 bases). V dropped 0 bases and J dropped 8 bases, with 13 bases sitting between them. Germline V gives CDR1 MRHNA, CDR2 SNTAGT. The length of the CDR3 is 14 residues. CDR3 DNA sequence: TGTGCCAGCAGTGACTCATGGCAGGGAAGAGGCTACACCTTC. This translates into CASSDSWQGRGYTF.

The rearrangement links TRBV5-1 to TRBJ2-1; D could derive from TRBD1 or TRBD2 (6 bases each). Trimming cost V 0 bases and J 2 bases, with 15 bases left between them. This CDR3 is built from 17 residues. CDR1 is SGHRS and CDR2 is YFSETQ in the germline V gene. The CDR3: CASSLGFGGPTYNEQFF. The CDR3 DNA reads TGCGCCAGCAGCTTGGGGTTTGGGGGGCCCACCTACAATGAGCAGTTCTTC.

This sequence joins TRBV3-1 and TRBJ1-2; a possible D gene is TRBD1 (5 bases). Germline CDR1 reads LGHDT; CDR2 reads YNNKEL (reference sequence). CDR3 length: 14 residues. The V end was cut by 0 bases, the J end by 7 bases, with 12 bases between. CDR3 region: CASSQDLGEGGYTF. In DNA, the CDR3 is TGTGCCAGCAGCCAAGATTTGGGGGAGGGTGGCTACACCTTC.

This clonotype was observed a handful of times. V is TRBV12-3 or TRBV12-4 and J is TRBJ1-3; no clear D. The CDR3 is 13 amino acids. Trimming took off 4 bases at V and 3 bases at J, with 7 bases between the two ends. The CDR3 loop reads CASSSPVGNTIYF. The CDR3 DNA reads TGTGCCAGCAGTTCGCCGGTTGGAAACACCATATATTTT.

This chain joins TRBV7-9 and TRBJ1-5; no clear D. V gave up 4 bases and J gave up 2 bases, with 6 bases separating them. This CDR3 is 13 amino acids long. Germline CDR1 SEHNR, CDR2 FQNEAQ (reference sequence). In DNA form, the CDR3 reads TGTGCCAGCAGCTGGTTAGGCAATCAGCCCCAGCATTTT. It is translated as CASSWLGNQPQHF.

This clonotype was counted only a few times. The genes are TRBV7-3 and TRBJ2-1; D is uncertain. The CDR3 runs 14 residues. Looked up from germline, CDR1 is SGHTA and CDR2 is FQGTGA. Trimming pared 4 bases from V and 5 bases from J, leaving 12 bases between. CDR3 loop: CASSSQLLDNEQFF. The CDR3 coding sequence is TGTGCCAGCAGCTCCCAGCTGTTGGACAATGAGCAGTTCTTC.

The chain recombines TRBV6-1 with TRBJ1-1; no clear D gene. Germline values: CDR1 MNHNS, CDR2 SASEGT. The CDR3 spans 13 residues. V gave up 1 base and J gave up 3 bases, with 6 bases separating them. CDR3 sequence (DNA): TGTGCCAGCAGTGAAGGGGATTACACTGAAGCTTTCTTT. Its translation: CASSEGDYTEAFF.